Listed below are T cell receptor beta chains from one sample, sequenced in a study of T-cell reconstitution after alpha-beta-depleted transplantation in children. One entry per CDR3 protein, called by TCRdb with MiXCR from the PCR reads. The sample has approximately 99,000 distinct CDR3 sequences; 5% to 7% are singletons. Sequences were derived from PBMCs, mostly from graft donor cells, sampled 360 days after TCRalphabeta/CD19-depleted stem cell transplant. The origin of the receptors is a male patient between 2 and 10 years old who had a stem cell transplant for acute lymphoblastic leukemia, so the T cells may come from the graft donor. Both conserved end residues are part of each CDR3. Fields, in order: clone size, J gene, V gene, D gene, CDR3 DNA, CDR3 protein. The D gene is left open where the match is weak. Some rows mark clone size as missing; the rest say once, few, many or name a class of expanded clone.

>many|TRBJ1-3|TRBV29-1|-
TGCAGCGTTGAAGAGGGGCCCTCTGGAAACACCATATATTTT
CSVEEGPSGNTIYF
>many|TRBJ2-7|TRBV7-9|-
TGTGCCAGCAGCTTCAATCGTTGGGACTCCTCCTACGAGCAGTACTTC
CASSFNRWDSSYEQYF
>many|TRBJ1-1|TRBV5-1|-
TGCGCCAGCAGCTTTGGATTTCAAGGGCGAGTAGGGGAAGCTTTCTTT
CASSFGFQGRVGEAFF
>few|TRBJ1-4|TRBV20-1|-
TGCAGTGCTAGTCCGAACCGGGCCACTAATGAAAAACTGTTTTTT
CSASPNRATNEKLFF
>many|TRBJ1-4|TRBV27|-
TGTGCCAGCAGTAAGGGGGGCACTGAAAAACTGTTTTTT
CASSKGGTEKLFF
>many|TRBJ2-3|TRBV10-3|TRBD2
TGTGCCATCAACACCGAGACTAGCGGGAAAGGCACAGATACGCAGTATTTT
CAINTETSGKGTDTQYF
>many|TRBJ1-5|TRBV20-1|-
TGCAGTGCTACATCTAGCAATCAGCCCCAGCATTTT
CSATSSNQPQHF
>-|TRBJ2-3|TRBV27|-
TGTGCCAGCAGTCCTCGATGGGGGAGCACAGATACGCAGTATTTT
CASSPRWGSTDTQYF
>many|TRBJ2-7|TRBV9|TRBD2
TGTGCCAGCAGCGCCCTACTAGCGGGAGCCTACGAGCAGTACTTC
CASSALLAGAYEQYF
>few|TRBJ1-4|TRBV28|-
TGTGCCAGCAGTCTTTTACTGGACAGCCCTAATGAAAAACTGTTTTTT
CASSLLLDSPNEKLFF
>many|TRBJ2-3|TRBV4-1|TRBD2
TGCGCCAGCAGCCCGAGGACTAGTTCTGCAGATACGCAGTATTTT
CASSPRTSSADTQYF
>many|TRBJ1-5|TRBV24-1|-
TGTGCCACCAGTGACCTCGAGGGAACCCAGCATTTT
CATSDLEGTQHF
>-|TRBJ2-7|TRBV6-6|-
TGTGCCAGCAGTTACTACAGGGCCTACGAGCAGTACTTC
CASSYYRAYEQYF
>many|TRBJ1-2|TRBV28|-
TGTGCCAGCAGTTTGGTTGTTTTTTCCTATGGCTACACCTTC
CASSLVVFSYGYTF
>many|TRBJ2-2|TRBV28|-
TGTGCCTGGCAGACGAACACCGGGGAGCTGTTTTTT
CAWQTNTGELFF
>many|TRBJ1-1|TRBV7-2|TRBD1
TGTGCCAGCAAGCCGGGACAGAGCTACTTTCTTGAAGCTTTCTTT
CASKPGQSYFLEAFF
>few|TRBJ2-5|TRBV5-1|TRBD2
TGCGCCAGCAGCTTGACTAGCGGGGTAGAGACCCAGTACTTC
CASSLTSGVETQYF
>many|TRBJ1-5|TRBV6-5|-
TGTGCCAGCAGGAGAGGCACCTTCAATCAGCCCCAGCATTTT
CASRRGTFNQPQHF
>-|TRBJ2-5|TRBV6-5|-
TGTGCCAGCAGTTACTCATGGACAGTGCAAGAGACCCAGTACTTC
CASSYSWTVQETQYF
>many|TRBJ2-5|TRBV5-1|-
TGCGCCAGCAGCACCAGGGAGAGCGAGACCCAGTACTTC
CASSTRESETQYF
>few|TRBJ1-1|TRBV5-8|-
TGTGCCAGCAGTTCCACGTTGGGGGACACTGAAGCTTTCTTT
CASSSTLGDTEAFF
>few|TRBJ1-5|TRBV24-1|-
TGTGCCACCAGTGCCTCTGGGGGGGACCAGCCCCAGCATTTT
CATSASGGDQPQHF
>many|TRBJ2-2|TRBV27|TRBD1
TGTGCCAGCAGTTTTAGGGACAGGGGTTATACCGGGGAGCTGTTTTTT
CASSFRDRGYTGELFF